The next 26 T cell receptor beta chains were all read from a single sample in a study of blood T cell repertoires in COVID-19 (dated by TCRdb to about 2020). The method behind the library was the immunoSEQ multiplex PCR assay. TCRdb re-hosts the immuneACCESS table, in-frame sequences only. Its copies lack some clones; in the studies checked, an unresolved V gene accounts for under half of them, and the cause for the rest is not known. The sample contains tens of thousands of clones, around 87% of them found a single time. Jointly, the top ten make up under 3% of the sample. Specimen: peripheral blood. These receptors originate from a woman aged 50 to 65 with active or convalescent COVID-19.

The V gene is TRBV5-1, the J gene TRBJ2-3; 7 nucleotides match TRBD2. Germline V lookup: CDR1 SGHRS, CDR2 YFSETQ. V shed 1 base and J 14 bases; nucleotides not matched to a gene: 10. The CDR3 runs to 13 residues. The CDR3 spells CASSLRTSAVWYF. The CDR3 coding sequence is TGCGCCAGCAGCTTGAGGACTAGTGCTGTTTGGTATTTT.

The rearrangement links TRBV24-1 to TRBJ1-5, with D possibly TRBD1 on 5 matching bases. CDR3 length equals 14 residues. With 4 bases removed from V and 3 bases from J, the gap between germline ends came to 9 bases. Germline CDR1 KGHDR, CDR2 SFDVKD. The CDR3 DNA reads as TGTGCCACCAGTGAGGCAGGGTACAATCAGCCCCAGCATTTT. Protein product: CATSEAGYNQPQHF.

Comment on this clone: With a much larger clone just one base away, this may be a read error. The chain's CDR3 is CASSLGQGAYEQYF. The CDR3 DNA reads as TGTGCCAGCAGCTTAGGACAGGGGGCTTACGAGCAGTACTTC. This sequence joins TRBV7-9 and TRBJ2-7; TRBD1 aligns across 10 bases. V shed 1 base and J 4 bases; nucleotides not matched to a gene: 1. The CDR3 runs 14 residues. From germline, CDR1 is SEHNR and CDR2 FQNEAQ (reference sequence). The full variable domain, its missing parts supplied by reference TRBV7-9 and TRBJ2-7, is DTGVSQNPRHKITKRGQNVTFRCDPISEHNRLYWYRQTLGQGPEFLTYFQNEAQLEKSRLLSDRFSAERPKGSFSTLEIQRTEQGDSAMYLCASSLGQGAYEQYFGPGTRLTVT.

This clone was counted a single time. This chain joins TRBV5-1 and TRBJ2-5; TRBD2 aligns across 12 bases. Germline CDR1 reads SGHRS; CDR2 reads YFSETQ. V lost 1 base and J lost 1; bases outside the gene matches: 8. This CDR3 contains 18 residues. CDR3 sequence (DNA): TGCGCCAGCAGCTTGAGCGCGACTAGCGGGGGTGGCCAAGAGACCCAGTACTTC. Translation: CASSLSATSGGGQETQYF.

This rearrangement joins TRBV29-1 to TRBJ2-2; TRBD2 might be the D (5 bases). V was trimmed by 4 bases and J by 7 bases, leaving 16 bases between them. From germline, CDR1 is SQVTM and CDR2 ANQGSEA. The CDR3 extends over 14 amino acids. CDR3 nucleotides: TGCAGCGTTGCCATGCTAGCCTTGGGCGGGGAGCTGTTTTTT. Protein product: CSVAMLALGGELFF.

The chain links TRBV4-3 to TRBJ1-4; no definite D call. Per the germline V gene, CDR1 is LGHNA and CDR2 is YSLEER. Trimming left V 4 bases short and J 10 bases short, with 16 bases between. The CDR3 runs to 14 residues. CDR3 in amino acids: CASSLTATGGKLFF. DNA of the CDR3: TGCGCCAGCAGCCTCACAGCAACCGGAGGAAAACTGTTTTTT.

The chain employs TRBV6-5 and TRBJ2-3; 10 bases align to TRBD1. Germline assignment: CDR1 MNHEY and CDR2 SVGAGI. After removal of 6 bases from V and 3 bases from J, the junction contained 3 bases not matched to a gene. CDR3 length equals 14 residues. CDR3 protein: CASRPGQGTDTQYF. The CDR3 DNA follows: TGTGCCAGCAGGCCGGGACAGGGGACAGATACGCAGTATTTT.

V gene TRBV9 combines with J gene TRBJ2-1, with D maybe TRBD2 (6 bases). V was clipped by 3 bases and J by 0 bases, with 13 bases between them. This CDR3 spans 16 amino acids. Germline CDR1 is SGDLS and CDR2 is YYNGEE. CDR3 residues: CASSAGRGSSYNEQFF. CDR3 nucleotide sequence: TGTGCCAGCAGCGCAGGGCGGGGAAGCTCCTACAATGAGCAGTTCTTC. The entire variable domain, with the rest obtained from reference TRBV9 and TRBJ2-1, is as follows: DSGVTQTPKHLITATGQRVTLRCSPRSGDLSVYWYQQSLDQGLQFLIQYYNGEERAKGNILERFSAQQFPDLHSELNLSSLELGDSALYFCASSAGRGSSYNEQFFGPGTRLTVL.

This chain connects TRBV9 to TRBJ1-4; perhaps TRBD1 as D (5 bases). The CDR3 loop spans 14 amino acids. V was shortened by 0 bases and J by 2 bases, with 5 bases between the two germline ends. Per germline, CDR1 SGDLS and CDR2 YYNGEE. The CDR3 DNA follows: TGTGCCAGCAGCGTAGAGGGGACTAATGAAAAACTGTTTTTT. Translating gives CASSVEGTNEKLFF.

The rearrangement joins TRBV28 to TRBJ1-6; maybe TRBD1 (5 bases). The ends were cut back, 2 bases at V and 9 bases at J, with 11 bases in the middle. The CDR3 extends over 14 amino acids. The germline V gene has CDR1 MDHEN and CDR2 SYDVKM. The CDR3 protein is CASSLERTTSPLHF. As DNA, the CDR3 is TGTGCCAGCAGTTTAGAGAGGACAACTTCACCCCTCCACTTT. Complete variable domain (other parts from reference TRBV28 and TRBJ1-6): DVKVTQSSRYLVKRTGEKVFLECVQDMDHENMFWYRQDPGLGLRLIYFSYDVKMKEKGDIPEGYSVSREKKERFSLILESASTNQTSMYLCASSLERTTSPLHFGNGTRLTVT.

Here the CDR3 reads CASRWSGGAINEQFF. The CDR3 nucleotides read TGTGCCAGCAGATGGAGCGGGGGGGCGATTAATGAGCAGTTCTTC. The V gene is TRBV6-5, the J gene TRBJ2-1; 10 bases map to TRBD2. Germline CDR1 is MNHEY and CDR2 is SVGAGI. Unmatched junction bases numbered 9, after V lost 6 bases and J lost 7 bases. This CDR3 contains 15 residues.

This chain connects TRBV18 to TRBJ1-1; the D gene is possibly TRBD1 (6 bases). CDR3 size: 15 residues. Germline V gene data show CDR1 as KGHSH and CDR2 as LQKENI. Deletions cut 3 bases from V and 0 bases from J, with 11 bases between. CDR3 in DNA: TGTGCCAGCTCACCTACCCGACAGGTGAACACTGAAGCTTTCTTT. It specifies CASSPTRQVNTEAFF. The full variable domain, its missing parts supplied by reference TRBV18 and TRBJ1-1, is NAGVMQNPRHLVRRRGQEARLRCSPMKGHSHVYWYRQLPEEGLKFMVYLQKENIIDESGMPKERFSAEFPKEGPSILRIQQVVRGDSAAYFCASSPTRQVNTEAFFGQGTRLTVV.

The chain employs TRBV7-2 and TRBJ2-3; D gene uncertain. The CDR3 runs 11 residues. Trimming took 5 bases from V and 6 from J, leaving 6 bases between them. Germline V gene sequence: CDR1 SGHTA, CDR2 FQGNSA. CDR3 sequence: CASSLWDTQYF. For the CDR3, the DNA is TGTGCCAGCAGCCTATGGGATACGCAGTATTTT.

This clone was seen a single time. The chain uses TRBV13 and TRBJ2-3; possibly TRBD2 for D (6 bases). This CDR3 contains 18 residues. The germline CDR1 and CDR2 sequences are PRHDT and FYEKMQ (reference sequence). V was trimmed by 0 bases and J by 4 bases, leaving 20 bases between them. The CDR3 region has the DNA TGTGCCAGCAGCTTAGGTTTGCTAGCGACAAGTTCAGCAGATACGCAGTATTTT. Encoded protein: CASSLGLLATSSADTQYF.

The chain combines TRBV6-6 with TRBJ2-1, with a weak D call TRBD2 (6 bases). The ends were cut back, 7 bases at V and 7 bases at J, with 17 bases in the middle. The CDR3 is 14 residues long. Germline CDR1 is MNHNY and CDR2 is SVGAGI (reference sequence). This chain's CDR3 is CASTHRGRKNEQFF. The CDR3 DNA follows: TGTGCCAGCACCCACCGGGGGAGGAAGAATGAGCAGTTCTTC.

This clone was detected ten times or more. The chain employs TRBV2 and TRBJ2-7; 9 bases match TRBD1. The CDR3 runs 15 residues. Germline loops: CDR1 SNHLY, CDR2 FYNNEI. V lost 7 bases to trimming and J lost 0 bases; unmatched junction nucleotides: 7. This CDR3 reads CASNGRDRVSYEQYF. The CDR3 DNA sequence: TGTGCCAGCAATGGACGGGACAGGGTCTCCTACGAGCAGTACTTC.

The V call is TRBV11-2, the J call TRBJ2-1; 7 bases map to TRBD2. The CDR3 spans 13 residues. The germline gives CDR1 SGHAT, CDR2 FQNNGV. Trimming cost V 4 bases and J 10 bases; bases outside gene matches: 7. The CDR3 region is CASSSNSGIEQFF. In DNA, the CDR3 is TGTGCCAGCAGCTCTAACAGCGGGATCGAGCAGTTCTTC.

This sequence joins TRBV24-1 and TRBJ1-2, with D possibly TRBD1 on 6 matching bases. The CDR3 contains 16 residues. Germline V CDR1 and CDR2: KGHDR, SFDVKD. V was shortened by 5 bases and J by 2 bases, with 17 bases between the two germline ends. CDR3 in DNA: TGTGCCACCAGTGTACAGGGAGCCGCGCGGAACTATGGCTACACCTTC. Its protein product is CATSVQGAARNYGYTF.

The genes are TRBV19 and TRBJ1-4; TRBD1 is a possible D gene (6 bases). The CDR3 consists of 13 residues. Germline-derived CDR1 and CDR2 are LNHDA and SQIVND (reference sequence). The V end was cut by 5 bases, the J end by 8 bases, with 12 bases between. The CDR3 loop reads CASSRRGSEKLFF. The CDR3 DNA reads TGTGCCAGTAGTCGCAGGGGTTCCGAAAAACTGTTTTTT.

This clone was seen just once. The chain has TRBV9 and TRBJ2-1; 8 nucleotides align to TRBD2. CDR1 and CDR2 from the germline V gene are SGDLS and YYNGEE. The length of the CDR3 is 12 residues. Germline trimming cut 3 bases from V and 9 bases from J; bases unmatched to any gene: 2. This CDR3 reads CASSARGGEQFF. CDR3 nucleotides: TGTGCCAGCAGCGCCCGGGGGGGTGAGCAGTTCTTC.

V is TRBV13 and J is TRBJ2-5, with 12 bases fitting TRBD2. V lost 5 bases and J lost 5; bases outside the gene matches: 9. The CDR3 extends over 16 amino acids. Germline CDR1 is PRHDT and CDR2 is FYEKMQ (reference sequence). The CDR3 nucleotides are TGTGCCAGCAGCCCTCGACTAGCGGGGGCGGGGGAGACCCAGTACTTC. As protein: CASSPRLAGAGETQYF. Complete variable domain (other parts from reference TRBV13 and TRBJ2-5): AAGVIQSPRHLIKEKRETATLKCYPIPRHDTVYWYQQGPGQDPQFLISFYEKMQSDKGSIPDRFSAQQFSDYHSELNMSSLELGDSALYFCASSPRLAGAGETQYFGPGTRLLVL.

This clone appeared a single time. V and J are TRBV5-1 and TRBJ1-4; unclear D gene. The CDR3 is 15 residues long. Looked up from germline, CDR1 is SGHRS and CDR2 is YFSETQ. V dropped 0 bases and J dropped 0 bases, with 6 bases sitting between them. The CDR3 DNA reads TGCGCCAGCAGCTTGGGGGGAGCAACTAATGAAAAACTGTTTTTT. Protein sequence: CASSLGGATNEKLFF.

The rearrangement links TRBV29-1 to TRBJ1-6, with D hard to call. The CDR3 loop spans 14 amino acids. V lost 5 bases and J 8 bases, leaving 16 bases between the germline ends. The germline V gene encodes CDR1 SQVTM and CDR2 ANQGSEA. In DNA form, the CDR3 reads TGCAGCGTTCGAGGAGGACGAGTAGATTCACCCCTCCACTTT. Protein: CSVRGGRVDSPLHF.

This chain links TRBV7-2 with TRBJ1-1; tentative D call: TRBD1 (5 bases). The V end lost 3 bases, the J end lost 4 bases, and 12 bases lay between the germline ends. Per germline, CDR1 SGHTA and CDR2 FQGNSA. The CDR3 runs to 14 residues. Here the CDR3 reads CASSFRMGGTEAFF. Written as DNA, the CDR3 is TGTGCCAGCAGCTTTCGGATGGGGGGCACTGAAGCTTTCTTT. Filled out from reference TRBV7-2 and TRBJ1-1, the complete variable domain reads GAGVSQSPSNKVTEKGKDVELRCDPISGHTALYWYRQSLGQGLEFLIYFQGNSAPDKSGLPSDRFSAERTGGSVSTLTIQRTQQEDSAVYLCASSFRMGGTEAFFGQGTRLTVV.

The chain carries TRBV9 and TRBJ1-4, with 7 nucleotides matching TRBD1. Germline-derived CDR1 and CDR2 are SGDLS and YYNGEE. The CDR3 has 14 residues. The V gene end was trimmed by 2 bases and the J gene end by 8 bases; junction bases not matched to a gene: 6. CDR3 DNA sequence: TGTGCCAGCAGCGTTGAGGGGGCGGAAGAAAAACTGTTTTTT. Its translation: CASSVEGAEEKLFF. The full variable domain, rest sourced from reference TRBV9 and TRBJ1-4, is DSGVTQTPKHLITATGQRVTLRCSPRSGDLSVYWYQQSLDQGLQFLIQYYNGEERAKGNILERFSAQQFPDLHSELNLSSLELGDSALYFCASSVEGAEEKLFFGSGTQLSVL.

The V and J genes are TRBV7-2 and TRBJ2-2; D remains unclear. Germline-derived CDR1 and CDR2 are SGHTA and FQGNSA. The V end was cut by 3 bases, the J end by 1 base, with 9 bases between. The CDR3 has 15 amino acids. CDR3 DNA sequence: TGTGCCAGCAGCTTCTACAGAATGAACACCGGGGAGCTGTTTTTT. This translates into CASSFYRMNTGELFF.